The entry below gives a single TCR beta chain sequence along with its context. Its cognate antigen has yet to be identified. The input lacks base qualities; no much larger clone sits a single base away. A case-control design nested within a healthcare worker cohort in London, UK, was used, with weekly nasopharyngeal swab PCR tests and blood sampling performed. Between 23 and 31 March 2020, the week of the UK lockdown, healthcare workers were enrolled and then followed up weekly for as long as 16 weeks. The library was built by means of 5' RACE. These reads were obtained on a NextSeq 500. In the TCR library protocol, unique molecular identifiers were attached to individual cDNA molecules to correct for PCR bias and sequencing error. Both TCR alpha and beta chains were sequenced, and tight co-correlation was observed between alpha and beta sequence abundances in each sample. From the authors' description of their analysis: V gene, J gene and CDR3 annotation of TCR sequences was performed with Decombinator V4. Expanded TCRs were defined as changing significantly between any two time points under a Poisson model with p below 0.0001. TCR abundances were normalised to the total number of TCRs sequenced per sample and expressed as counts per million. MAIT TCRs were defined by TRAV1-2 paired with TRAJ12, TRAJ20 or TRAJ33, and iNKT TCRs by TRAV10 paired with TRAJ18. A search of VDJdb, accessed on 1 November 2021, was run for TCRs annotated to CMV, EBV and SARS-CoV-2, with TCRs annotated for multiple antigens excluded. Using fastp trimming at Q25 and MiXCR clonotype assembly, TCRdb reanalyzed the public sequencing data and kept in-frame beta chains. When rows share a CDR3 protein, they turn into one entry using the most common DNA and genes. TCRdb assigned the V and J calls; the authors' analysis was not used. A total of over 80,000 distinct CDR3 sequences appear in this sample, 11% to 15% of them only once. Around 9.9% of the sample is held by the ten biggest clonotypes.

Deletion took 0 bases off V and 4 bases off J, with a span of 8 bases between the germline ends. Looking up the germline V gene yields CDR1 SGHDT and CDR2 YYEEEE. The CDR3 runs 14 residues from the cysteine to the phenylalanine. Left in the record is the CDR3 DNA by itself, 42 bases read in frame from the first base. This specimen comes from a study of early T cells in non-severe SARS-CoV-2 infection (dated by TCRdb to about 2021). Regarding the research as a whole: Because TCR sequencing was done on bulk RNA from unsorted whole blood, the alpha and beta chains could not be paired.

General study outcomes and caveats: VDJdb matching was skewed toward anti-spike CD8 responses, so virus-specific expansions were likely underestimated and private and CD4 specificities were missed.

This sequence uses TRBV5-6 and TRBJ1-3, with no reliable assignment of the D segment. The TCR sequence derives from an adult who was a healthcare worker with PCR-confirmed SARS-CoV-2 infection or an uninfected control (not recorded which). Sequencing was carried out using whole blood. The sequence in DNA is TGTGCCAGCAGCTTGGTTAGACTCGGAAACACCATATATTTT. This encodes CASSLVRLGNTIYF.